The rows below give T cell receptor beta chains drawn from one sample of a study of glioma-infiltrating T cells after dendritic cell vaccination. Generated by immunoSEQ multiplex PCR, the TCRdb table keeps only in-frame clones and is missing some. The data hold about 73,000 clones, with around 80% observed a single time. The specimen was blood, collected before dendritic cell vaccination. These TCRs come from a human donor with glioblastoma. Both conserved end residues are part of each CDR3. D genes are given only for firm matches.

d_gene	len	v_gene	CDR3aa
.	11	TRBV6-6	CATSSVDEQFF
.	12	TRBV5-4	CASSSVSNEQFF
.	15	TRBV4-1	CASSQSPLTNYGYTF
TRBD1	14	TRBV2	CASSGGQGKQPQHF
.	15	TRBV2	CASSARLGAYNEQFF
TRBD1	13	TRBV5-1	CASSPGQLNTIYF
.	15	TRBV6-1	CASSEPGISNQPQHF
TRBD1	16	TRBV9	CASSTWTGSGANVLTF
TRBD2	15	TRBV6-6	CASTPAGGGYNEQFF
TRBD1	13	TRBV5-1	CASSIRDSEKLFF
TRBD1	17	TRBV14	CASSQAARGPGANVLTF
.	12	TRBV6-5	CASSLRNTEAFF
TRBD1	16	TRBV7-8	CASSSRTGIFQETQYF
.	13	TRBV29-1	CSVVGSGTSEAFF
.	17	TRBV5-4	CASSSDAMARVNTEAFF
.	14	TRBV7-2	CASSLLPGQETQYF
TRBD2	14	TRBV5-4	CASSRGGLIETQYF
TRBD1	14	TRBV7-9	CASSFLGQGETQYF
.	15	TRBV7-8	CASSPLEGNTDTQYF
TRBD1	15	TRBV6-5	CASRSGTGKVYGYTF
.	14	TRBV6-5	CASHPSGVGDTQYF
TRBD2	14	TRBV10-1	CASSSSGGQETQYF
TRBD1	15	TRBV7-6	CASSLMTGAQETQYF
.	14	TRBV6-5	CASSYSNQGSGYTF
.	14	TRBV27	CASSLYSGFNEQFF
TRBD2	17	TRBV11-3	CASSPFSGGLTYNEQFF
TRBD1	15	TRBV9	CASSVANRGFGGYTF
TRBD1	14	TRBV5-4	CASSLGGQGSTQYF
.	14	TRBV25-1	CASSQPGSTDTQYF
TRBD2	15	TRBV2	CASIRRAGGTDTQYF
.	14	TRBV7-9	CASSSGTRNTEAFF
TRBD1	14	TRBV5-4	CASSLRDRQETQYF
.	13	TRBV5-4	CASSYDSSNEQFF
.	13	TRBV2	CASKLDSLYGYTF
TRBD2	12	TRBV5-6	CASSELAGEQFF
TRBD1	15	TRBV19	CASTGQAPNKQPQHF
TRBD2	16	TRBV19	CASSRTAGVVTGELFF
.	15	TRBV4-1	CASSQGASGANVLTF
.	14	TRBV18	CASSPPARAETQYF
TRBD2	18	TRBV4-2	CASSQEPSGSRFTDTQYF
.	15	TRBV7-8	CASSLLAGERPEAFF
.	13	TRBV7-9	CASKREGNQPQHF
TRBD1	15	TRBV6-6	CASSYSTGGVETQYF
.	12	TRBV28	CASSLDRYGYTF